This T cell receptor beta chain is from a study of CD8 T cells in ankylosing spondylitis (dated by TCRdb to about 2017). For the wider study: The study profiled T cell receptor beta repertoires in healthy donors and ankylosing spondylitis patients to find disease-linked TCR variants. The full study cohort comprised roughly 24 ankylosing spondylitis patients and about 110 healthy donors. Samples of peripheral blood were taken, and for ankylosing spondylitis patients, synovial fluid was collected as well. Points the paper makes about the study in general: Significant enrichment of the disease-linked clones was reported in matched synovial fluid samples from ankylosing spondylitis patients. Blood from ankylosing spondylitis patients appeared to be characterized by a TCR beta motif made up of under 10 highly homologous amino acid variants. Some of the motif variants had been reported before in the synovial fluid and blood of reactive arthritis patients, a finding that suggests common disease-initiation mechanisms. The disease-linked clones had a CD8+ phenotype and were found at relatively low frequencies in peripheral blood.

This clonotype was seen at least ten times. Its antigen remains unidentified. Nothing much larger sits one base from this clone, and base qualities are not available. Synovial fluid samples were matched to blood samples from the same ankylosing spondylitis patients. These reads were obtained on an Illumina HiSeq 2500. Quantitative 5'-RACE with molecular barcodes was used to prepare TCR beta libraries. The paper's processing steps were these. A new computational method, built on a probabilistic model of VDJ rearrangement, was used to identify disease-linked TCR variants. TCRdb reworked the public reads: Q25 trimming with fastp, MiXCR clone assembly, productive beta chains retained. When rows share a CDR3 protein, they turn into one entry using the most common DNA and genes. It is TCRdb's table, rather than the study itself, that gives the V and J calls and clone size. The sample table shows about 140,000 distinct CDR3 sequences, and 7% to 10% are seen once. The ten largest clones add up to about 7.1% of the sample.

CDR1 is given as SEHNR and CDR2 as FQNEAQ, both from the germline V gene (reference sequence). CDR3 length: 16 amino acids, cysteine to phenylalanine. Here the CDR3 DNA is all that survives: 48 bases in frame from base 1. V is cut back by 3 bases and J by 5 bases, with 6 bases in the junction unmatched. The chain is made from TRBV7-9 and TRBJ2-2, and TRBD1 aligns with 10 junction nucleotides. The sequencing input was synovial fluid, either unsorted or a sorted T cell fraction (not recorded which). The source is a male donor with ankylosing spondylitis. The CDR3 protein sequence reads: CASSFMTGGRTGELFF. The nucleotide sequence reads as follows: TGTGCCAGCAGCTTCATGACAGGGGGCCGAACCGGGGAGCTGTTTTTT.